The entry below gives a single T cell receptor (beta chain) sequence along with its context. V was pared by 4 bases and J by 3 bases, with 14 bases between. Per the germline V gene, CDR1 is SGHRS and CDR2 is YFSETQ. The CDR3 is 15 residues long. These data belong to a study of blood T cell repertoires in COVID-19. On the study more broadly: Some COVID-19 samples were acute and others convalescent; all came from the United States, Italy and Spain. T cells, B-cell-depleted T cells, or PBMCs provided the cDNA or gDNA that served as material.

As originally analysed: Reference gene primers were amplified, and this amplification served to estimate nucleated cell counts. Generated by immunoSEQ multiplex PCR, the TCRdb table keeps only in-frame clones and is missing some. The V and J calls and clone size come from that table; D and trimming were worked out from the DNA. The top ten hold about 29% of the sample, which has 150,000 to 180,000 clones, about 80% seen once. Sequenced material: peripheral blood. V is TRBV5-1 and J is TRBJ2-1, with a tentative D call TRBD1 (6 bases). The TCR was taken from a woman aged 55-69 years with acute or convalescent COVID-19. As DNA, the CDR3 is TGCGCCAGCAGCCTCAACCAGGGGAGCTACAATGAGCAGTTCTTC. Protein product: CASSLNQGSYNEQFF.